Listed here are 13 T cell receptor beta chains from one sample, sequenced in a study of cytomegalovirus exposure and HLA in healthy donors. Amplification used 60 Vbeta primers and 13 Jbeta primers. Produced via immunoSEQ multiplex PCR; TCRdb's table is partial and in-frame only. Among over 100,000 clones, approximately 77% were seen once, and the ten largest hold roughly 1.3%. Sequences were obtained from PBMCs. These receptors originate from a woman aged 40 to 49 in good health and CMV-seronegative.

The J gene is TRBJ2-1, the V gene TRBV11-2; TRBD1 is a possible D gene (7 bases). Trimming removed 5 bases at V and 2 bases at J, with 13 bases between. The CDR3 has 15 residues. Germline V CDR1 and CDR2: SGHAT, FQNNGV. The CDR3 protein is CASSAFRGAYNEQFF. In DNA, the CDR3 is TGTGCCAGCAGCGCCTTCAGGGGGGCCTACAATGAGCAGTTCTTC.

The chain combines TRBV7-2 with TRBJ1-2; 11 nucleotides align to TRBD1. CDR1 and CDR2 (germline): SGHTA, FQGNSA. The V segment lost 5 bases and the J segment 2 bases; nucleotides outside the gene matches: 4. The CDR3 contains 15 residues. The DNA of the CDR3 is TGTGCCAGCAGCCCCGGACAGGGGGCAAACTATGGCTACACCTTC. This encodes CASSPGQGANYGYTF.

The gene calls are TRBV10-1 and TRBJ1-4; D ambiguous. V was shortened by 3 bases and J by 4 bases, with 9 bases between the two germline ends. The CDR3 sequence is 14 residues long. CDR1 is WNHNN and CDR2 is SYGVQD in the germline V gene (reference sequence). In nucleotides, the CDR3 is TGCGCCAGCAGTGAAGGAGGGTTTAATGAAAAACTGTTTTTT. It codes for CASSEGGFNEKLFF.

V is TRBV19 and J is TRBJ1-2; the D gene is possibly TRBD1 (6 bases). Trimming left V 2 bases short and J 6 bases short, with 7 bases between. Per germline, CDR1 LNHDA and CDR2 SQIVND (reference sequence). The CDR3 totals 12 residues. The CDR3 region has the DNA TGTGCCAGTAGTATAACAGGGAATGGCTACACCTTC. Translated: CASSITGNGYTF.

The V and J genes are TRBV5-5 and TRBJ2-7; 14 bases align to TRBD2. Looked up from germline, CDR1 is SGHKS and CDR2 is YYEKEE (reference sequence). The CDR3 extends over 17 amino acids. Trimming took 4 bases from V and 0 from J; bases not matched to a gene: 6. CDR3 bases: TGTGCCAGCAGCCCCTCGGGACTAGCGGGGGACTCCTACGAGCAGTACTTC. Residues: CASSPSGLAGDSYEQYF.

The CDR3 loop reads CASSTSQGALTDTQYF. CDR3 sequence (DNA): TGTGCCAGTAGTACGTCACAGGGGGCCCTCACAGATACGCAGTATTTT. The rearrangement links TRBV19 to TRBJ2-3; 9 bases line up with TRBD1. This CDR3 region has 16 residues. The trim removed 4 bases at V and 2 bases at J, leaving 7 bases unmatched. The germline V gene has CDR1 LNHDA and CDR2 SQIVND (reference sequence).

The table lists this clone with a count of one. The chain has TRBV4-2 and TRBJ2-1, with 9 bases lining up with TRBD2. CDR1 and CDR2 (germline): LGHNA, YNFKEQ. The CDR3 sequence is 16 residues long. V trimming: 3 bases; J trimming: 2 bases; junction bases outside the gene matches: 5. CDR3 nucleotides: TGTGCCAGCAGCCATTTAGCGGGGGCAACCTACAATGAGCAGTTCTTC. Translated: CASSHLAGATYNEQFF.

The V call is TRBV21-1, the J call TRBJ1-3. TRBV21-1 constitutes a pseudogene. The CDR3 extends over 15 amino acids. CDR3 sequence: CASSKATRAGNTIYF. Here the CDR3 DNA reads TGTGCCAGCAGCAAAGCTACGAGGGCTGGAAACACCATATATTTT.

The chain couples TRBV28 to TRBJ1-5; no clear D gene. Trimming took off 6 bases at V and 3 bases at J, with 21 bases between the two ends. The CDR3 sequence is 17 residues long. Germline assignment: CDR1 MDHEN and CDR2 SYDVKM. In nucleotides, the CDR3 is TGTGCCAGCAGCCCAACGGTCGGGCGCGGGGTCAATCAGCCCCAGCATTTT. Translated: CASSPTVGRGVNQPQHF.

This chain connects TRBV6-5 to TRBJ1-6, with TRBD1 as a possible D gene (5 bases). CDR1 MNHEY and CDR2 SVGAGI come from the germline V gene. Trimming removed 4 bases at V and 9 bases at J, with 13 bases between. The length of the CDR3 is 14 residues. CDR3 protein: CASSFDSVGSPLHF. The DNA for the CDR3 is TGTGCCAGCAGTTTCGACAGTGTGGGTTCACCCCTCCACTTT.

This clone was detected only a few times. The chain couples TRBV20-1 to TRBJ1-2; D is ambiguous. Per germline, CDR1 DFQATT and CDR2 SNEGSKA (reference sequence). V gave up 5 bases and J gave up 4 bases, with 8 bases separating them. CDR3 length: 11 residues. CDR3 sequence: CSAEAAYGYTF. CDR3 in DNA: TGCAGTGCTGAGGCTGCCTATGGCTACACCTTC.

V and J are TRBV29-1 and TRBJ2-1, with 12 nucleotides matching TRBD2. This CDR3 region has 14 residues. Per germline, CDR1 SQVTM and CDR2 ANQGSEA. V gave up 1 base and J gave up 8 bases; unmatched junction bases: 3. The CDR3 DNA reads TGCAGCGTTGAAGGACTAGCGGGGGATCATGAGCAGTTCTTC. Amino acids: CSVEGLAGDHEQFF.

The gene calls are TRBV5-4 and TRBJ2-7; D is undetermined. The CDR3 consists of 16 residues. Per germline, CDR1 SGHNT and CDR2 YYREEE (reference sequence). V lost 0 bases and J lost 3, with 16 bases in between. The CDR3 here is CASSLDLTGYSYEQYF. As DNA, the CDR3 is TGTGCCAGCAGCTTGGACCTGACCGGGTATAGCTACGAGCAGTACTTC.